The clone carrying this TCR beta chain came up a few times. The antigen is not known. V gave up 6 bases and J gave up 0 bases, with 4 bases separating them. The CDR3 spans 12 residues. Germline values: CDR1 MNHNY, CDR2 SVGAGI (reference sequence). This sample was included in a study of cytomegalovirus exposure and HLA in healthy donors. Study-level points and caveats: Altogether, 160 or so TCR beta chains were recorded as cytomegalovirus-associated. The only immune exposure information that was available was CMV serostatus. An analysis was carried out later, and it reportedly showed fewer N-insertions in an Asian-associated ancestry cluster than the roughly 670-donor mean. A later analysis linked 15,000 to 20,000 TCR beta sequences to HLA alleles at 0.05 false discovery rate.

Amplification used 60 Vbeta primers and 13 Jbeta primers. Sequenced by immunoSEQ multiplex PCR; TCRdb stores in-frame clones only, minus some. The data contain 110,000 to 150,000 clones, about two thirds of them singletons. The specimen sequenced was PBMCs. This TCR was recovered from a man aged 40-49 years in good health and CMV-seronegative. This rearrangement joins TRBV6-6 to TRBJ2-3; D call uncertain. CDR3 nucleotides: TGTGCCAGCAGGAGCAGCACAGATACGCAGTATTTT. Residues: CASRSSTDTQYF.